The rows below give T cell receptor beta chains drawn from one sample of a study of metastatic and nonmetastatic thyroid tumors. TCRdb reprocessed the PCR reads via MiXCR. The sample consists of 20,000 to 25,000 clones, over 20% of them appearing once. Sequences were obtained from blood. These receptors were obtained from a female donor with papillary thyroid cancer or a benign thyroid nodule (not recorded which). Some clones in this sample may be carry-over from other donors' samples. The CDR3 runs from the conserved cysteine through the conserved F or W. The D gene is left open where the match is weak. Not all rows give a size; the values are once, few, many and, for expanded clones, a class.

J gene,D gene,clone size,V gene,CDR3 protein,CDR3 DNA
TRBJ2-7,TRBD2,many,TRBV18,CASSPPGSGRLLYEQYF,TGTGCCAGCTCACCACCCGGGAGCGGGAGGTTGTTGTACGAGCAGTACTTC
TRBJ2-1,NA,NA,TRBV20-1,CSAEDASWTTPPGEQFF,TGCAGTGCTGAGGATGCGTCCTGGACAACCCCACCGGGTGAGCAGTTCTTC
TRBJ2-2,NA,many,TRBV7-2,CASSLENGELFF,TGTGCCAGCAGCTTAGAAAACGGGGAGCTGTTTTTT
TRBJ2-5,NA,many,TRBV4-3,CASSQDATGVPPETQYF,TGCGCCAGCAGCCAAGATGCGACGGGAGTTCCCCCAGAGACCCAGTACTTC
TRBJ1-2,NA,medium-sized,TRBV28,CATRGGQTLGYTF,TGTGCCACCCGGGGGGGGCAGACACTTGGCTACACCTTC
TRBJ2-7,NA,medium-sized,TRBV2,CASSERLRGYEQYF,TGTGCCAGCAGTGAAAGGCTTCGGGGCTACGAGCAGTACTTC
TRBJ2-2,TRBD1,medium-sized,TRBV27,CASSWHDRVTGELFF,TGTGCCAGCAGTTGGCACGACAGGGTAACCGGGGAGCTGTTTTTT
TRBJ2-2,TRBD2,NA,TRBV5-1,CASSFPLAGVRTGELFF,TGCGCCAGCAGCTTCCCCCTAGCGGGAGTGCGAACCGGGGAGCTGTTTTTT
TRBJ2-2,TRBD1,many,TRBV7-3,CASSPRGLGGELFF,TGTGCCAGCAGCCCCAGGGGGCTTGGCGGGGAGCTGTTTTTT
TRBJ1-1,NA,many,TRBV5-1,CASSLVGYEAFF,TGCGCCAGCAGCTTGGTTGGATATGAAGCTTTCTTT
TRBJ2-2,TRBD2,many,TRBV4-2,CASSPEGLAGTFGELFF,TGTGCCAGCAGCCCAGAGGGCCTAGCGGGAACTTTCGGGGAGCTGTTTTTT
TRBJ2-5,NA,NA,TRBV11-2,CASSLVGGSETQYF,TGTGCCAGCAGCTTAGTTGGCGGGTCGGAGACCCAGTACTTC
TRBJ1-3,NA,few,TRBV6-2/TRBV6-3,CASRLTAGHSGNTIYF,TGTGCCAGCAGGCTGACCGCAGGCCACTCTGGAAACACCATATATTTT
TRBJ1-3,TRBD1,many,TRBV7-2,CASSLRTGSGNTIYF,TGTGCCAGCAGCCTAAGGACAGGGTCCGGAAACACCATATATTTT
TRBJ2-3,TRBD2,NA,TRBV11-2,CASSQAGTSGYTQYF,TGTGCCAGCAGCCAAGCCGGGACTAGCGGTTATACGCAGTATTTT
TRBJ2-7,NA,NA,TRBV10-3,CAISEWRVFTYEQYF,TGTGCCATCAGTGAGTGGAGGGTCTTCACCTACGAGCAGTACTTC
TRBJ2-7,NA,NA,TRBV5-8,CASSYMLEQYF,TGTGCCAGCAGTTACATGTTGGAGCAGTACTTC
TRBJ1-5,NA,few,TRBV6-1,CASSETGGPQHF,TGTGCCAGCAGTGAGACGGGGGGACCCCAGCATTTT
TRBJ2-3,NA,few,TRBV6-2/TRBV6-3,CASSYYSLGTDTQYF,TGTGCCAGCAGTTACTACTCCCTCGGCACGGATACGCAGTATTTT
TRBJ1-6,NA,few,TRBV6-1,CASSWGGYNSPLHF,TGTGCCAGCAGCTGGGGGGGGTATAATTCACCCCTCCACTTT
TRBJ2-7,NA,many,TRBV5-5,CASSSTDRASVTYEQYF,TGTGCCAGCAGCTCCACGGATCGGGCTAGCGTCACCTACGAGCAGTACTTC
TRBJ1-3,NA,NA,TRBV11-2,CASSPLQSSSGNTIYF,TGTGCCAGCAGCCCCCTCCAGTCGTCGTCCGGAAACACCATATATTTT
TRBJ2-5,NA,many,TRBV9,CASSVGLGGETQYF,TGTGCCAGCAGCGTTGGTTTGGGGGGAGAGACCCAGTACTTC
TRBJ2-3,NA,many,TRBV4-3,CASSQELMIRTDTQYF,TGCGCCAGCAGCCAAGAATTAATGATTCGCACAGATACGCAGTATTTT
TRBJ2-7,TRBD1,medium-sized,TRBV2,CASRDRAYEQYF,TGTGCCAGCCGGGACAGAGCCTACGAGCAGTACTTC
TRBJ1-5,NA,many,TRBV20-1,CSAIGTLHQPQHF,TGCAGTGCTATTGGGACCCTCCATCAGCCCCAGCATTTT
TRBJ2-2,TRBD1,NA,TRBV19,CAISPTGYSPGELFF,TGTGCCATTAGTCCGACAGGGTATTCACCCGGGGAGCTGTTTTTT
TRBJ1-1,NA,few,TRBV19,CASSIKENTEAFF,TGTGCCAGTAGTATCAAGGAGAACACTGAAGCTTTCTTT
TRBJ2-7,TRBD1,many,TRBV5-1,CATGTGSSYEQYF,TGCGCCACCGGGACAGGGAGCTCCTACGAGCAGTACTTC
TRBJ1-2,NA,many,TRBV28,CASSSLDYYGYTF,TGTGCCAGCAGTTCCCTGGACTATTATGGCTACACCTTC
TRBJ2-7,NA,NA,TRBV30,CAWRIPPTRGTPTYEQYF,TGTGCCTGGCGCATCCCTCCGACTCGAGGCACCCCTACTTACGAGCAGTACTTC
TRBJ2-7,NA,NA,TRBV28,CASNTLYPRGKYF,TGTGCCAGCAACACATTATACCCGAGAGGGAAGTACTTC
TRBJ1-1,NA,many,TRBV11-2,CASRYSGLNTEAFF,TGTGCCAGTAGATATTCTGGGTTGAACACTGAAGCTTTCTTT
TRBJ1-2,NA,many,TRBV27,CASSLSGHFNYGYTF,TGTGCCAGCAGTTTATCAGGGCATTTTAACTATGGCTACACCTTC
TRBJ2-1,TRBD2,NA,TRBV27,CASSFSGGYNEQFF,TGTGCCAGCAGTTTTAGCGGGGGTTACAATGAGCAGTTCTTC
TRBJ2-6,TRBD1,NA,TRBV7-6,CASSLSRQGVNAGANVLTF,TGTGCCAGCAGCTTATCCCGACAGGGTGTAAATGCTGGGGCCAACGTCCTGACTTTC
TRBJ2-5,NA,many,TRBV12-3/TRBV12-4,CASTQHGAANQETQYF,TGTGCCAGCACCCAGCACGGGGCAGCAAATCAAGAGACCCAGTACTTC
TRBJ1-1,NA,many,TRBV2,CATHGRGEHTEAFF,TGTGCCACCCACGGTAGAGGAGAGCACACTGAAGCTTTCTTT
TRBJ2-1,TRBD2,many,TRBV15,CATVPGLAGRRWDYNEQFF,TGTGCCACCGTACCGGGACTAGCGGGCCGCCGGTGGGATTACAATGAGCAGTTCTTC
TRBJ2-5,TRBD1,medium-sized,TRBV19,CASSINRGKETQYF,TGTGCCAGTAGTATTAACAGGGGCAAAGAGACCCAGTACTTC
TRBJ2-2,NA,medium-sized,TRBV30,CAWSGGNTGELFF,TGTGCCTGGAGTGGGGGGAACACCGGGGAGCTGTTTTTT
TRBJ1-2,NA,NA,TRBV7-9,CASSFARGGDGYTF,TGTGCCAGCAGCTTTGCCAGGGGAGGGGATGGCTACACCTTC
TRBJ2-7,NA,many,TRBV11-2,CASSLDWGTEEREQYF,TGTGCCAGCAGCTTAGATTGGGGCACCGAGGAGCGGGAGCAGTACTTC
TRBJ2-7,NA,medium-sized,TRBV28,CASSFSQTYEQYF,TGTGCCAGCAGTTTCTCGCAGACCTACGAGCAGTACTTC
TRBJ2-1,NA,many,TRBV25-1,CASSAHSGTYNEQFF,TGTGCCAGCAGTGCCCACTCCGGGACCTACAATGAGCAGTTCTTC
TRBJ2-3,NA,NA,TRBV11-2,CASSLGVWEVTDTQYF,TGTGCCAGCAGCTTAGGTGTGTGGGAGGTAACAGATACGCAGTATTTT
TRBJ2-5,NA,many,TRBV28,CASSLSPPRDYQETQYF,TGTGCCAGCAGTTTGTCTCCTCCCCGGGACTACCAAGAGACCCAGTACTTC
TRBJ2-5,TRBD2,many,TRBV29-1,CSVDVAGDPQETQYF,TGCAGCGTTGATGTAGCGGGAGACCCCCAAGAGACCCAGTACTTC
TRBJ2-7,TRBD2,once,TRBV11-2,CAGSFTSDPSLDQYF,TGTGCCGGCAGCTTTACTAGCGACCCGTCCCTCGATCAGTACTTC
TRBJ2-2,NA,many,TRBV6-1,CASTPPGRVGTGELFF,TGTGCCAGCACCCCCCCCGGAAGGGTAGGCACCGGGGAGCTGTTTTTT
TRBJ2-3,TRBD2,many,TRBV27,CASRETSGRPDTQYF,TGTGCCAGCAGGGAAACTAGCGGGAGGCCAGATACGCAGTATTTT
TRBJ2-1,NA,few,TRBV6-2/TRBV6-3,CASSYSSLFWGWGVNEQFF,TGTGCCAGCAGTTACTCGAGCCTCTTTTGGGGGTGGGGTGTAAATGAGCAGTTCTTC
TRBJ2-7,NA,few,TRBV28,CASSFSGGINEQYF,TGTGCCAGCAGTTTTAGCGGAGGGATCAACGAGCAGTACTTC
TRBJ2-7,NA,NA,TRBV6-5,CASSYLQVSIYDQYF,TGTGCCAGCAGTTACTTGCAGGTGTCTATCTACGATCAGTACTTC
TRBJ2-1,TRBD2,many,TRBV29-1,CSVSGTSLSPDEQFF,TGCAGCGTTAGTGGGACTAGCTTATCACCGGATGAGCAGTTCTTC
TRBJ1-4,TRBD1,many,TRBV30,CAWSRTGPKEKLFF,TGTGCCTGGAGTCGGACAGGGCCGAAGGAAAAACTGTTTTTT
TRBJ1-2,NA,many,TRBV27,CASSSTSGHYGYTF,TGTGCCAGCAGCTCGACCTCTGGGCACTATGGCTACACCTTC
TRBJ2-1,NA,many,TRBV27,CASMRGPYNEQFF,TGTGCCAGCATGAGGGGACCCTACAATGAGCAGTTCTTC
TRBJ2-2,NA,few,TRBV7-8,CASIPTTGEPFF,TGTGCCAGCATCCCGACTACCGGGGAGCCGTTTTTT
TRBJ2-1,TRBD2,many,TRBV4-3,CASSQGLAGVGNEQFF,TGCGCCAGCAGCCAGGGACTAGCGGGAGTCGGAAATGAGCAGTTCTTC